These T cell receptor beta chains were read from a single sample in a study of T cell changes during pregnancy in multiple sclerosis. Profiling relied on immunoSEQ multiplex PCR, and the TCRdb table lists in-frame clones only, not all of them. The table shows some 35,000 clones, with more than 70% occurring only once. The sample was CD4+ T cells from peripheral blood mononuclear cells, taken after pregnancy. The receptors shown here come from a female donor in good health, enrolled as a control in a pregnancy study. CDR3s include the opening cysteine and the closing phenylalanine or tryptophan. D genes are given only for firm matches. Only part of the rows carry a size: once, few, many, or a class if the clone is expanded.

abundance: -
v_gene: TRBV6-1
j_gene: TRBJ1-6
len: 15
d_gene: TRBD1
CDR3nt: TGTGCCAGCAGGCGACAGGGGGTTTATAATTCACCCCTCCACTTT
CDR3aa: CASRRQGVYNSPLHF

abundance: -
v_gene: TRBV7-2
j_gene: TRBJ1-2
len: 15
d_gene: -
CDR3nt: TGTGCCAGCAGCTTAGGGGACTTGAGGATCTATGGCTACACCTTC
CDR3aa: CASSLGDLRIYGYTF

abundance: -
v_gene: TRBV5-4
j_gene: TRBJ1-6
len: 16
d_gene: -
CDR3nt: TGTGCCAGCAGCTTGGCCCAAGGGACTGGAGGTTCACCCCTCCACTTT
CDR3aa: CASSLAQGTGGSPLHF

abundance: -
v_gene: TRBV7-8
j_gene: TRBJ2-5
len: 14
d_gene: -
CDR3nt: TGTGCCAGCAGCTTAGCTAACTACCAAGAGACCCAGTACTTC
CDR3aa: CASSLANYQETQYF

abundance: -
v_gene: TRBV7-2
j_gene: TRBJ2-7
len: 12
d_gene: -
CDR3nt: TGTGCCAGCAGAGGAGCGGGCTACGAGCAGTACTTC
CDR3aa: CASRGAGYEQYF

abundance: -
v_gene: TRBV11-3
j_gene: TRBJ2-7
len: 15
d_gene: -
CDR3nt: TGTGCCAGCAGCTTATCGGGGATAAGTGGATACGAGCAGTACTTC
CDR3aa: CASSLSGISGYEQYF

abundance: -
v_gene: TRBV4-1
j_gene: TRBJ2-7
len: 17
d_gene: -
CDR3nt: TGCGCCAGCAGCCAAGAGGGTAGAACAGGGAGGGACTACGAGCAGTACTTC
CDR3aa: CASSQEGRTGRDYEQYF

abundance: -
v_gene: TRBV7-3
j_gene: TRBJ2-7
len: 16
d_gene: -
CDR3nt: TGTGCCAGCAGCTTAAAGGGAGGGGGGGAGCCCTACGAGCAGTACTTC
CDR3aa: CASSLKGGGEPYEQYF

abundance: -
v_gene: TRBV29-1
j_gene: TRBJ2-3
len: 10
d_gene: -
CDR3nt: TGCAGCGTGTACACAGATACGCAGTATTTT
CDR3aa: CSVYTDTQYF

abundance: -
v_gene: TRBV18
j_gene: TRBJ1-1
len: 16
d_gene: TRBD1
CDR3nt: TGTGCCAGCTCACCACTAGGACAGGGGATGAACACTGAAGCTTTCTTT
CDR3aa: CASSPLGQGMNTEAFF

abundance: -
v_gene: TRBV11-1
j_gene: TRBJ2-1
len: 16
d_gene: TRBD1
CDR3nt: TGTGCCAGCAGGAAGACCGGGACAGGGGCGTACAATGAGCAGTTCTTC
CDR3aa: CASRKTGTGAYNEQFF

abundance: -
v_gene: TRBV2
j_gene: TRBJ2-7
len: 14
d_gene: TRBD2
CDR3nt: TGTGCCAGCGGCGGGAGGGTCTCGACCTACGAGCAGTATTTC
CDR3aa: CASGGRVSTYEQYF

abundance: once
v_gene: TRBV5-1
j_gene: TRBJ1-1
len: 14
d_gene: -
CDR3nt: TGCGCCAGCAGCCTGGACCCGCAGGGCACTGAAGCTTTCTTT
CDR3aa: CASSLDPQGTEAFF

abundance: -
v_gene: TRBV7-9
j_gene: TRBJ1-1
len: 12
d_gene: -
CDR3nt: TGTGCCAGCAGCCCGGCAGGCTTTGTAGCTTTCTTT
CDR3aa: CASSPAGFVAFF

abundance: -
v_gene: TRBV7-6
j_gene: TRBJ2-7
len: 15
d_gene: -
CDR3nt: TGTGCCAGCAGCCAGAGATTAGGCAGGGACTACGAGCAGTACTTC
CDR3aa: CASSQRLGRDYEQYF

abundance: -
v_gene: TRBV9
j_gene: TRBJ1-1
len: 14
d_gene: -
CDR3nt: TGTGCCAGCAGCGTAGAACAGGGAGGGACTGAAGCTTTCTTT
CDR3aa: CASSVEQGGTEAFF

abundance: -
v_gene: TRBV5-6
j_gene: TRBJ2-1
len: 17
d_gene: TRBD1
CDR3nt: TGTGCCAGCAGCTCTTCAGGGGGCTTCAGCTCCTACAATGAGCAGTTCTTC
CDR3aa: CASSSSGGFSSYNEQFF

abundance: -
v_gene: TRBV4-3
j_gene: TRBJ2-1
len: 17
d_gene: -
CDR3nt: TGCGCCAGCAGCCAAGATCCCCCGGGAAGCTCCTACAATGAGCAGTTCTTC
CDR3aa: CASSQDPPGSSYNEQFF

abundance: -
v_gene: TRBV5-6
j_gene: TRBJ2-3
len: 13
d_gene: -
CDR3nt: TGTGCCAGCAGCTTGGGTGGCTCAGATACGCAGTATTTT
CDR3aa: CASSLGGSDTQYF

abundance: -
v_gene: TRBV4-1
j_gene: TRBJ2-1
len: 18
d_gene: -
CDR3nt: TGCGCCAGCAGCCAAGTCGACATGGGCACGACCACCTACAATGAGCAGTTCTTC
CDR3aa: CASSQVDMGTTTYNEQFF

abundance: once
v_gene: TRBV28
j_gene: TRBJ2-1
len: 20
d_gene: -
CDR3nt: TGTGCCAGCAGTTTAGGTCGCTTACGGTCGGGACTTCTCTTTGGCGGTGAGCAGTTCTTC
CDR3aa: CASSLGRLRSGLLFGGEQFF

abundance: -
v_gene: TRBV1
j_gene: TRBJ1-1
len: 17
d_gene: -
CDR3nt: TGCACCAGCAGCCAAGAGAATAACAGGGGGGAGAACACTGAAGCTTTCTTT
CDR3aa: CTSSQENNRGENTEAFF

abundance: -
v_gene: TRBV14
j_gene: TRBJ1-4
len: 15
d_gene: -
CDR3nt: TGTGCCAGCAGCCTGGTTCAGGCGCCTAATGAAAAACTGTTTTTT
CDR3aa: CASSLVQAPNEKLFF

abundance: once
v_gene: TRBV27
j_gene: TRBJ2-7
len: 17
d_gene: TRBD2
CDR3nt: TGTGCCAGCAGTTTACCGGGACTAGCGGGAGGGCCCAACGAGCAGTACTTC
CDR3aa: CASSLPGLAGGPNEQYF

abundance: -
v_gene: TRBV5-1
j_gene: TRBJ2-1
len: 12
d_gene: -
CDR3nt: TGCGCCAGCAGCCTCGGGAGCAATGAGCAGTTCTTC
CDR3aa: CASSLGSNEQFF

abundance: -
v_gene: TRBV28
j_gene: TRBJ2-7
len: 14
d_gene: -
CDR3nt: TGTGCCAGCAGTTTCCTGGAGGGGGCCGACGAGCAGTACTTC
CDR3aa: CASSFLEGADEQYF

abundance: -
v_gene: TRBV7-2
j_gene: TRBJ1-2
len: 15
d_gene: TRBD1
CDR3nt: TGTGCCAGCAGCTTTTTCGGACAGGGAAGAGGCCGCTACACCTTC
CDR3aa: CASSFFGQGRGRYTF

abundance: once
v_gene: TRBV2
j_gene: TRBJ2-5
len: 13
d_gene: -
CDR3nt: TGTGCCAGACACGGGTCGCGCCAAGAGACCCAGTACTTC
CDR3aa: CARHGSRQETQYF

abundance: -
v_gene: TRBV9
j_gene: TRBJ1-1
len: 16
d_gene: -
CDR3nt: TGTGCCAGCAGCGTAGCTGGTGGGGGGTTGAACACTGAAGCTTTCTTT
CDR3aa: CASSVAGGGLNTEAFF

abundance: -
v_gene: TRBV5-8
j_gene: TRBJ1-4
len: 15
d_gene: TRBD1
CDR3nt: TGTGCCAGCAGCCGAACCGGGACAGGTGTCGAAAAACTGTTTTTT
CDR3aa: CASSRTGTGVEKLFF

abundance: -
v_gene: TRBV5-1
j_gene: TRBJ2-3
len: 16
d_gene: TRBD2
CDR3nt: TGCGCCAGCAGCGGGGGAGCGGGGGCAGCCCCGGATACGCAGTATTTT
CDR3aa: CASSGGAGAAPDTQYF

abundance: -
v_gene: TRBV2
j_gene: TRBJ1-2
len: 13
d_gene: -
CDR3nt: TGTGCCAGCAGTCAGACAGGCAGGGCTGGCTACACCTTC
CDR3aa: CASSQTGRAGYTF

abundance: few
v_gene: TRBV7-9
j_gene: TRBJ1-1
len: 13
d_gene: -
CDR3nt: TGTGCCAGCAGCTTAGAAGCGAACACTGAAGCTTTCTTT
CDR3aa: CASSLEANTEAFF

abundance: -
v_gene: TRBV28
j_gene: TRBJ2-1
len: 15
d_gene: -
CDR3nt: TGTGCCAGCAGTTCCCCGGACAGCTCCTACAATGAGCAGTTCTTC
CDR3aa: CASSSPDSSYNEQFF

abundance: -
v_gene: TRBV4-1
j_gene: TRBJ1-5
len: 16
d_gene: TRBD1
CDR3nt: TGCGCCAGCAGCCACCCCGGACAGGGCGGAAATCAGCCCCAGCATTTT
CDR3aa: CASSHPGQGGNQPQHF

abundance: -
v_gene: TRBV10-3
j_gene: TRBJ1-5
len: 16
d_gene: -
CDR3nt: TGTGCCATCAGAGAAGGTGGGGGGAGGGGCAATCAGCCCCAGCATTTT
CDR3aa: CAIREGGGRGNQPQHF

abundance: -
v_gene: TRBV5-1
j_gene: TRBJ1-3
len: 16
d_gene: -
CDR3nt: TGCGCCAGCAGCTTGGTGGAGCCCCCGTCTGGAAACACCATATATTTT
CDR3aa: CASSLVEPPSGNTIYF

abundance: few
v_gene: TRBV30
j_gene: TRBJ1-1
len: 12
d_gene: -
CDR3nt: TGTGCCTGGAGTGCCTCGTCAACTCTAGCTTTCTTT
CDR3aa: CAWSASSTLAFF

abundance: -
v_gene: TRBV6-1
j_gene: TRBJ1-3
len: 13
d_gene: -
CDR3nt: TGTGCCAGCAGTGAACAGGGAATAAACACCATATATTTT
CDR3aa: CASSEQGINTIYF

abundance: -
v_gene: TRBV28
j_gene: TRBJ2-5
len: 14
d_gene: TRBD2
CDR3nt: TGTGCCACCCGAGTAGCGGGGGGGCAAGAGACCCAGTACTTC
CDR3aa: CATRVAGGQETQYF

abundance: -
v_gene: TRBV7-6
j_gene: TRBJ1-1
len: 14
d_gene: TRBD1
CDR3nt: TGTGCCAGCAGCGGGAAGGGACAGCACACTGAAGCTTTCTTT
CDR3aa: CASSGKGQHTEAFF

abundance: -
v_gene: TRBV6-5
j_gene: TRBJ2-5
len: 15
d_gene: -
CDR3nt: TGTGCCAGCAGTAGGCCGGGGACACACGGGGAGACCCAGTACTTC
CDR3aa: CASSRPGTHGETQYF

abundance: -
v_gene: TRBV6-5
j_gene: TRBJ2-1
len: 15
d_gene: TRBD2
CDR3nt: TGTGCCAGCAGTCCCCGACTAGCGGGTTACAATGAGCAGTTCTTC
CDR3aa: CASSPRLAGYNEQFF

abundance: -
v_gene: TRBV7-3
j_gene: TRBJ2-7
len: 15
d_gene: -
CDR3nt: TGTGCCAGCAGCCCCAATCCGACATCTACCTACGAGCAGTACTTC
CDR3aa: CASSPNPTSTYEQYF

abundance: -
v_gene: TRBV18
j_gene: TRBJ2-7
len: 15
d_gene: -
CDR3nt: TGTGCCAGCTCACCACCGTCCGGACAGACCTACGAGCAGTACTTC
CDR3aa: CASSPPSGQTYEQYF

abundance: -
v_gene: TRBV15
j_gene: TRBJ2-1
len: 16
d_gene: TRBD2
CDR3nt: TGTGCCACCAGCAGAGTAAGACTAGCGGGGGACAATGAGCAGTTCTTC
CDR3aa: CATSRVRLAGDNEQFF

abundance: medium-sized
v_gene: TRBV5-1
j_gene: TRBJ2-3
len: 14
d_gene: -
CDR3nt: TGCGCCAGCAGCTTGACTGCTAGCACAGATACGCAGTATTTT
CDR3aa: CASSLTASTDTQYF

abundance: medium-sized
v_gene: TRBV29-1
j_gene: TRBJ2-7
len: 12
d_gene: TRBD2
CDR3nt: TGCAGCGTTGCGAATGGGGGGGGAGAGCAGTACTTC
CDR3aa: CSVANGGGEQYF

abundance: -
v_gene: TRBV7-3
j_gene: TRBJ1-1
len: 17
d_gene: -
CDR3nt: TGTGCCAGCAGCTTCTCCCAGGGGAATAGGGTGAACACTGAAGCTTTCTTT
CDR3aa: CASSFSQGNRVNTEAFF

abundance: once
v_gene: TRBV9
j_gene: TRBJ1-4
len: 15
d_gene: TRBD1
CDR3nt: TGTGCCAGCAGCGTCGGACAGGGCCAAAATGAAAAACTGTTTTTT
CDR3aa: CASSVGQGQNEKLFF

abundance: few
v_gene: TRBV10-3
j_gene: TRBJ1-5
len: 15
d_gene: TRBD1
CDR3nt: TGTGCCATCAGTGATGTTGGACAGGGCGATCAGCCCCAGCATTTT
CDR3aa: CAISDVGQGDQPQHF

abundance: -
v_gene: TRBV4-1
j_gene: TRBJ2-2
len: 17
d_gene: -
CDR3nt: TGCGCCAGCAGCCCCCTTAGGACAGCAAAGGGTGCCGGGGAGCTGTTTTTT
CDR3aa: CASSPLRTAKGAGELFF

abundance: -
v_gene: TRBV6-1
j_gene: TRBJ2-2
len: 15
d_gene: TRBD1
CDR3nt: TGTGCCAGCAGTGAAGAGTCAGGGGGCACCGGGGAGCTGTTTTTT
CDR3aa: CASSEESGGTGELFF

abundance: -
v_gene: TRBV5-5
j_gene: TRBJ2-4
len: 12
d_gene: -
CDR3nt: TGTGCCAGCAGTACGAGGCTAGATTTTCAGTACTTC
CDR3aa: CASSTRLDFQYF

abundance: -
v_gene: TRBV27
j_gene: TRBJ2-1
len: 18
d_gene: -
CDR3nt: TGTGCCAGCAGTCCGCTCCGCTATGGACACCGCTCCTACAATGAGCAGTTCTTC
CDR3aa: CASSPLRYGHRSYNEQFF

abundance: -
v_gene: TRBV2
j_gene: TRBJ2-1
len: 16
d_gene: TRBD2
CDR3nt: TGTGCCAGCAGTCCTCCGGGACTAGCGGGAGACAATGAGCAGTTCTTC
CDR3aa: CASSPPGLAGDNEQFF

abundance: -
v_gene: TRBV9
j_gene: TRBJ2-2
len: 14
d_gene: -
CDR3nt: TGTGCCAGCAGCGTAGACAGGGTTACCGGGGAGCTGTTTTTT
CDR3aa: CASSVDRVTGELFF